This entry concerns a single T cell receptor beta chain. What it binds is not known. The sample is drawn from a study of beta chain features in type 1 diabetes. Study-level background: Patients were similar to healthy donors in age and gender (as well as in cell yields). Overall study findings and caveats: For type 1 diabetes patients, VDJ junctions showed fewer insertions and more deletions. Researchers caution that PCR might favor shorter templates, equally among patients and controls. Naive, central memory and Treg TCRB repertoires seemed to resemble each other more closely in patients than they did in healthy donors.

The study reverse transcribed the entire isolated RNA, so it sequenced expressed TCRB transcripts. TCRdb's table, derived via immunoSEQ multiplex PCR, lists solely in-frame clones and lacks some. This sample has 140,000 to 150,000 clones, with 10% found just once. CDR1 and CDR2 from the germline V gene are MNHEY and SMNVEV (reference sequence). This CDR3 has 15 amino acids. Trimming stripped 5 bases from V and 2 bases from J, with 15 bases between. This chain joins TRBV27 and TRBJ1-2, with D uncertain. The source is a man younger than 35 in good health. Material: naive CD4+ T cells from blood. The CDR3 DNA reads TGTGCCAGCAGTCCAACCTTGACGGAGAACTATGGCTACACCTTC. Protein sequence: CASSPTLTENYGYTF.